The 21 T cell receptor beta chains below come from one sample, sequenced in a study of CD8+ T cells in alopecia areata (dated by TCRdb to 2016 to 2019). The sample's time point, from its label and the paper: around 4 weeks on oral tofacitinib. Interpreted using the paper, the treatment or condition label stands for: oral pan-JAK inhibitor, 5-10 mg twice daily. The library relied on the immunoSEQ multiplex PCR assay. RNA was extracted from all samples and reverse transcribed into cDNA, which served as template for TCR sequencing. The source is immuneACCESS, and TCRdb retained only in-frame sequences with V and J called. Part of the clones is not carried over; for the studies checked, unresolved V genes explain less than half of this, and the remainder is unexplained. The table for this sample lists roughly 200,000 clones; 60% to 70% of them were counted only once. The ten largest clones capture less than 4% of the sample.

Sample: CD4+ T cells sorted from blood, taken at week 4, from a patient treated with tofacitinib. Every receptor here comes from a human donor with alopecia areata.

V and J are TRBV30 and TRBJ1-1; TRBD1 matches 7 bases. CDR1 is GTSNPN and CDR2 is SVGIG in the germline V gene (reference sequence). CDR3 size: 13 residues. The J segment lost 2 bases and the V segment lost 4 bases, leaving 4 bases of the junction unmatched. CDR3 sequence reads: CAWTRGPNTEAFF. The CDR3 coding sequence is TGTGCCTGGACTAGGGGGCCAAACACTGAAGCTTTCTTT.

The chain employs TRBV9 and TRBJ2-1, with 7 bases fitting TRBD2. Looked up from germline, CDR1 is SGDLS and CDR2 is YYNGEE. The V and J ends lost 4 bases and 6 bases, in that order; junction bases with no gene match: 7. The CDR3 spans 14 residues. The CDR3 region is CASSFRDYFNEQFF. For the CDR3, the DNA is TGTGCCAGCAGCTTCCGGGACTACTTCAATGAGCAGTTCTTC.

This clone has more than one count but fewer than ten. The chain links TRBV29-1 to TRBJ2-2; TRBD1 aligns across 7 bases. The germline V gene has CDR1 SQVTM and CDR2 ANQGSEA. CDR3 size: 13 residues. J was trimmed by 1 base and V by 6 bases; bases with no gene match: 2. CDR3 DNA: TGCAGCGTCAGGACAGGGAACACCGGGGAGCTGTTTTTT. Its protein is CSVRTGNTGELFF.

The chain uses TRBV7-2 and TRBJ2-5; D possibly matches TRBD1 or TRBD2 (5 bases each). The CDR3 totals 14 residues. Germline V gene data show CDR1 as SGHTA and CDR2 as FQGNSA. V was shortened by 6 bases and J by 2 bases, with 13 bases between the two germline ends. The CDR3 spells CASSYRDAQETQYF. CDR3 in DNA: TGTGCCAGCAGTTACCGGGACGCTCAAGAGACCCAGTACTTC.

The chain links TRBV4-1 to TRBJ1-3; D unclear. Trimming cost V 2 bases and J 0 bases, with 8 bases left between them. This CDR3 spans 15 amino acids. CDR1 MGHRA and CDR2 YSYEKL come from the germline V gene. CDR3 region: CASSQSLVSGNTIYF. CDR3 DNA: TGCGCCAGCAGCCAATCCCTAGTCTCTGGAAACACCATATATTTT.

This clone was detected only a few times. The chain uses TRBV7-9 and TRBJ2-1, with 10 positions matching TRBD2. This CDR3 has 18 amino acids. V trimming: 4 bases; J trimming: 0 bases; junction bases outside the gene matches: 9. CDR1 and CDR2 from the germline V gene are SEHNR and FQNEAQ (reference sequence). As DNA, the CDR3 is TGTGCCAGCAGCTCCCCTAGCGGGGGTCCGAGCTCCTACAATGAGCAGTTCTTC. It specifies CASSSPSGGPSSYNEQFF.

This clone was counted between two and nine times. This chain links TRBV28 with TRBJ2-2; no firm D call. V lost 3 bases to trimming and J lost 5 bases, with 7 bases between them. Germline V gene data show CDR1 as MDHEN and CDR2 as SYDVKM. The CDR3 has 13 residues. The CDR3 region is CASSFWGTGELFF. The CDR3 DNA reads TGTGCCAGCAGTTTTTGGGGAACCGGGGAGCTGTTTTTT.

The sample holds one count of this clone. This chain uses TRBV30 with TRBJ2-3; D not resolved. Germline CDR1 reads GTSNPN; CDR2 reads SVGIG (reference sequence). Trimming removed 2 bases at V and 2 bases at J, with 8 bases between. This CDR3 has 13 residues. CDR3 sequence reads: CAWSSRFTDTQYF. The CDR3 bases are TGTGCCTGGAGTTCGAGGTTCACAGATACGCAGTATTTT.

The chain joins TRBV5-1 to TRBJ2-5; D unresolved. Per germline, CDR1 SGHRS and CDR2 YFSETQ. Trimming took 0 bases from V and 1 from J, leaving 10 bases between them. CDR3 length equals 15 residues. The CDR3 sequence: CASSLVGQSQETQYF. Here the CDR3 DNA reads TGCGCCAGCAGCTTGGTAGGCCAGTCCCAAGAGACCCAGTACTTC. Full variable domain (rest looked up from reference TRBV5-1 and TRBJ2-5): KAGVTQTPRYLIKTRGQQVTLSCSPISGHRSVSWYQQTPGQGLQFLFEYFSETQRNKGNFPGRFSGRQFSNSRSEMNVSTLELGDSALYLCASSLVGQSQETQYFGPGTRLLVL.

This chain links TRBV5-6 with TRBJ2-6, with 9 nucleotides matching TRBD1. J lost 0 bases, V lost 4 bases, and 8 bases had no gene match. Germline V gives CDR1 SGHDT, CDR2 YYEEEE. The CDR3 contains 18 residues. The CDR3 is CASSPRTGASSGANVLTF. DNA for the CDR3: TGTGCCAGCAGCCCTCGGACAGGGGCATCCTCTGGGGCCAACGTCCTGACTTTC.

The chain is built from TRBV2 and TRBJ1-5; 10 nucleotides match TRBD1. Germline lookup yields CDR1 SNHLY and CDR2 FYNNEI. V lost 6 bases and J lost 5; bases outside the gene matches: 4. The CDR3 runs 14 residues. The CDR3 sequence: CASSPGTGDQPQHF. The DNA for the CDR3 is TGTGCCAGCAGCCCCGGGACAGGGGATCAGCCCCAGCATTTT.

The rearrangement links TRBV28 to TRBJ1-5; 7 nucleotides align to TRBD1. Germline V gene data show CDR1 as MDHEN and CDR2 as SYDVKM. The CDR3 contains 18 residues. The V segment lost 1 base and the J segment 4 bases; nucleotides outside the gene matches: 13. DNA for the CDR3: TGTGCCAGCAGTTTATATGGGGCAGGGGGTTTTGGGAATCAGCCCCAGCATTTT. It codes for CASSLYGAGGFGNQPQHF.

J is TRBJ2-5 and V is TRBV14, with D tentatively TRBD1 (5 bases). V gave up 2 bases and J gave up 3 bases, with 19 bases separating them. CDR1 and CDR2 from the germline V gene are SGHDN and FVKESK. The CDR3 has 17 residues. CDR3 residues: CASSQYQGSWTEETQYF. CDR3 nucleotides: TGTGCCAGCAGCCAATATCAGGGAAGTTGGACGGAAGAGACCCAGTACTTC.

A few counts support this clone. The chain links TRBV10-3 to TRBJ1-6; no reliable D call. CDR3 size: 15 residues. CDR1 is ENHRY, CDR2 SYGVKD, per germline. Trimming shortened V by 4 bases and J by 7 bases, and 14 bases separated the two germline ends. For the CDR3, the DNA is TGTGCCATCAGTGCAGAAGGTGCGGGCAATTCACCCCTCCACTTT. It specifies CAISAEGAGNSPLHF.

The rearrangement joins TRBV7-2 to TRBJ1-6, with 8 nucleotides matching TRBD1. Germline-derived CDR1 and CDR2 are SGHTA and FQGNSA. The CDR3 length is 13 residues. The ends lost 4 bases at V and 10 bases at J; junction bases unmatched: 3. Here the CDR3 DNA reads TGTGCCAGCAGCTCGGACAGGGACTCACCCCTCCACTTT. Its protein is CASSSDRDSPLHF.

The V gene is TRBV4-3, the J gene TRBJ2-7; either TRBD1 or TRBD2 may fit D (7 bases each). The CDR3 is made up of 16 amino acids. V lost 5 bases, J lost 0 bases, and 17 bases lay in between. Germline V gene sequence: CDR1 LGHNA, CDR2 YSLEER. The DNA for the CDR3 is TGCGCCAGCAGCTTCCAGGGGGGGCGGAACTCCTACGAGCAGTACTTC. This encodes CASSFQGGRNSYEQYF.

There are a few counts of this clone. V is TRBV7-8 and J is TRBJ1-6; D not resolved. The CDR3 is 14 residues long. Germline V gene data show CDR1 as SGHVS and CDR2 as FQNEAQ. Trimming took off 5 bases at V and 8 bases at J, with 13 bases between the two ends. CDR3 in DNA: TGTGCCAGCAGCGAAGACATTTCTTATTCACCCCTCCACTTT. Encoded protein: CASSEDISYSPLHF.

CDR3 region: CASSPFPRVGETQYF. The CDR3, as DNA: TGCGCCAGCAGCCCCTTTCCCCGGGTCGGGGAGACCCAGTACTTC. The V gene is TRBV4-1, the J gene TRBJ2-5; D uncertain. Germline CDR1 MGHRA, CDR2 YSYEKL. V lost 4 bases and J 5 bases, leaving 17 bases between the germline ends. CDR3 size: 15 residues.

The CDR3 region is CASSEPGQGIHEQFF. The CDR3 nucleotides are TGTGCCAGCAGCGAGCCGGGACAGGGTATCCATGAGCAGTTCTTC. The rearrangement links TRBV5-4 to TRBJ2-1; 9 bases fit TRBD1. The V gene end was trimmed by 4 bases and the J gene end by 8 bases; junction bases not matched to a gene: 10. Germline CDR1 is SGHNT and CDR2 is YYREEE (reference sequence). The CDR3 length is 15 residues.

The chain uses TRBV29-1 and TRBJ1-6; D is unclear. The V end was cut by 7 bases, the J end by 0 bases, with 7 bases between. This CDR3 has 13 amino acids. Per the germline V gene, CDR1 is SQVTM and CDR2 is ANQGSEA. The CDR3 spells CSGSSSYNSPLHF. CDR3 DNA sequence: TGCAGCGGTAGTAGCTCCTATAATTCACCCCTCCACTTT.

V is TRBV29-1 and J is TRBJ2-7; D remains unclear. Trimming removed 5 bases at V and 3 bases at J, with 5 bases between. CDR1 and CDR2 from the germline V gene are SQVTM and ANQGSEA. The CDR3 contains 10 residues. Here the CDR3 reads CSVSVYEQYF. The CDR3 DNA is TGCAGCGTTTCCGTCTACGAGCAGTACTTC.